Reported below is one T cell receptor (beta chain). Its antigen is not known. The data are from a study of T-cell memory formation after mild COVID-19. Study context: Largely donor-specific TCR clusters were found. Study-wide points: Second-wave clones reaching peak frequency on day 37 lacked confirmed SARS-CoV-2 specificity. Cross-reactive memory seemingly joined, as some responding clones were found in pre-infection memory.

Via MiXCR, TCRdb re-called the 5' RACE reads, giving one row per CDR3 protein. The data show approximately 560,000 distinct CDR3 sequences, around 15% seen once. Germline CDR1 reads LGHDT; CDR2 reads YNNKEL (reference sequence). Trimming cost V 4 bases and J 4 bases; bases outside gene matches: 6. The CDR3 is 15 amino acids. This receptor was identified in an adult woman who had mild COVID-19 (a few samples of this study predate the infection). Cell type and time point are not known. The chain recombines TRBV3-1 with TRBJ1-1, with TRBD1 matching over 10 bases. Sample: PBMCs or a T cell subset sorted from them (not recorded which). The CDR3 DNA reads TGTGCCAGCAGCCCGACAGGGGGCTCGGGCACTGAAGCTTTCTTT. Translating it yields CASSPTGGSGTEAFF.